Listed here are 14 T cell receptor beta chains from one sample, sequenced in a study of cytomegalovirus exposure and HLA in healthy donors. 13 Jbeta primers and 60 Vbeta primers were used for the PCR. Only in-frame clones appear in the TCRdb table, and some are missing; sequencing was by immunoSEQ multiplex PCR. The sample records approximately 160,000 clones, about 76% being singletons. Sequencing was performed on PBMCs. These receptors all stem from a male donor in good health and CMV-seropositive.

This clone was counted only a few times. This chain links TRBV27 with TRBJ1-1; no definite D call. Trimming stripped 7 bases from V and 6 bases from J, with 21 bases between. CDR3 size: 15 residues. Germline CDR1 and CDR2: MNHEY and SMNVEV (reference sequence). The CDR3 sequence: CASTPPRNRRSEAFF. CDR3 DNA sequence: TGTGCCAGCACCCCCCCAAGGAACAGAAGGTCTGAAGCTTTCTTT.

The genes are TRBV7-9 and TRBJ2-6; D might be TRBD1 (6 bases). CDR1 is SEHNR, CDR2 FQNEAQ, per germline (reference sequence). The V end lost 5 bases, the J end lost 3 bases, and 17 bases lay between the germline ends. The CDR3 runs to 17 residues. This CDR3 reads CASSPRGGQGGANVLTF. CDR3 bases: TGTGCCAGCAGCCCCCGAGGGGGACAAGGTGGGGCCAACGTCCTGACTTTC.

The chain has TRBV19 and TRBJ1-5; D is possibly TRBD1 (6 bases). This CDR3 region has 16 residues. Germline CDR1 reads LNHDA; CDR2 reads SQIVND (reference sequence). Trimming stripped 1 base from V and 4 bases from J, with 14 bases between. In DNA form, the CDR3 reads TGTGCCAGTAGTATAGGGACAGTTTTCGATAATCAGCCCCAGCATTTT. Its protein is CASSIGTVFDNQPQHF.

CDR3 coding DNA: TGCGCCAGCAGCCAAGATTCAGAACATATCTTCTACGAGCAGTACTTC. It codes for CASSQDSEHIFYEQYF. This chain links TRBV4-1 with TRBJ2-7; D unresolved. The CDR3 spans 16 residues. V lost 0 bases to trimming and J lost 3 bases, with 15 bases between them. Germline V gene data show CDR1 as MGHRA and CDR2 as YSYEKL.

The rearrangement uses TRBV6-1 and TRBJ1-1; a possible D gene is TRBD1 (6 bases). The V gene's germline CDR1 is MNHNS and CDR2 SASEGT. The CDR3 runs 15 residues. Trimming shortened V by 5 bases and J by 7 bases, and 20 bases separated the two germline ends. CDR3 sequence reads: CASSRYNRVFSEAFF. CDR3 bases: TGTGCCAGCAGTCGGTATAACAGGGTTTTCAGTGAAGCTTTCTTT.

The V gene is TRBV6-5, the J gene TRBJ2-5, with D maybe TRBD2 (6 bases). Germline CDR1 reads MNHEY; CDR2 reads SVGAGI. Trimming stripped 4 bases from V and 4 bases from J, with 16 bases between. The CDR3 loop spans 15 amino acids. The CDR3: CASSFSFGGRETQYF. The CDR3 coding sequence is TGTGCCAGCAGTTTCTCCTTCGGGGGACGAGAGACCCAGTACTTC.

The chain is built from TRBV7-2 and TRBJ1-5; 10 bases agree with TRBD1. This CDR3 has 13 amino acids. Germline V lookup: CDR1 SGHTA, CDR2 FQGNSA. J was trimmed by 7 bases and V by 6 bases; bases with no gene match: 3. The CDR3 reads CASRGTGEQPQHF. The CDR3 DNA sequence: TGTGCCAGCAGGGGGACAGGGGAACAGCCCCAGCATTTT.

This clone was counted a single time. The rearrangement uses TRBV7-2 and TRBJ2-7, with TRBD1 matching 9 bases. Germline V gene sequence: CDR1 SGHTA, CDR2 FQGNSA. CDR3 length: 14 residues. After removal of 4 bases from V and 4 bases from J, the junction contained 5 bases not matched to a gene. The CDR3 sequence is CASSSQGANYEQYF. The CDR3 DNA is TGTGCCAGCAGCTCACAGGGGGCAAATTACGAGCAGTACTTC.

The chain is built from TRBV15 and TRBJ1-2; D is possibly TRBD1 (5 bases). The V and J ends lost 5 bases and 5 bases respectively, with 21 bases between them. The CDR3 has 16 amino acids. CDR1 and CDR2 from the germline V gene are LNHNV and YYDKDF (reference sequence). CDR3 nucleotides: TGTGCCACCAGCCCCCGCGTTTCAGGGATGGGTTATGGCTACACCTTC. As protein: CATSPRVSGMGYGYTF.

The CDR3 sequence: CASSEPGQIPYEQYF. CDR3 nucleotides: TGTGCCAGCAGTGAGCCCGGACAGATACCCTACGAGCAGTACTTC. The chain recombines TRBV25-1 with TRBJ2-7; the D gene is possibly TRBD1 (6 bases). Looked up from germline, CDR1 is MGHDK and CDR2 is SYGVNS. This CDR3 has 15 amino acids. V was cut by 3 bases and J by 2 bases, with 14 bases left in between.

As DNA, the CDR3 is TGTGCCAGCAGCTTAGCGAGTATCAGAGACAGCGCGAACACTGAAGCTTTCTTT. This encodes CASSLASIRDSANTEAFF. The chain joins TRBV7-9 to TRBJ1-1; the D gene is possibly TRBD1 (5 bases). This CDR3 contains 18 residues. CDR1 is SEHNR and CDR2 is FQNEAQ in the germline V gene (reference sequence). V was pared by 0 bases and J by 1 base, with 18 bases between.

The V and J genes are TRBV7-3 and TRBJ2-5, with 7 bases aligning to TRBD1. The CDR3 has 14 residues. Looked up from germline, CDR1 is SGHTA and CDR2 is FQGTGA. Unmatched junction bases numbered 4, after V lost 5 bases and J lost 1 base. As DNA, the CDR3 is TGTGCCAGCAGCCCAACAGGGGCCCAAGAGACCCAGTACTTC. This sequence encodes CASSPTGAQETQYF.

The sample holds a few counts of this clone. The V and J genes are TRBV6-6 and TRBJ2-3, with D possibly matching TRBD2 (5 bases). This CDR3 spans 15 amino acids. Germline V gene lookup returns CDR1 MNHNY and CDR2 SVGAGI (reference sequence). Trimming left V 2 bases short and J 3 bases short, with 12 bases between. Here the CDR3 reads CASSYILGETDTQYF. As DNA, the CDR3 is TGTGCCAGCAGTTACATACTAGGAGAAACAGATACGCAGTATTTT.

In this sample, this clone turned up once. This sequence joins TRBV6-5 and TRBJ1-2, with D uncertain. V lost 6 bases, J lost 5 bases, and 13 bases lay in between. Germline assignment: CDR1 MNHEY and CDR2 SVGAGI. This CDR3 region has 13 residues. The CDR3 DNA sequence: TGTGCCAGCAGCCAAACAGAACCTTATGGCTACACCTTC. It is translated as CASSQTEPYGYTF.